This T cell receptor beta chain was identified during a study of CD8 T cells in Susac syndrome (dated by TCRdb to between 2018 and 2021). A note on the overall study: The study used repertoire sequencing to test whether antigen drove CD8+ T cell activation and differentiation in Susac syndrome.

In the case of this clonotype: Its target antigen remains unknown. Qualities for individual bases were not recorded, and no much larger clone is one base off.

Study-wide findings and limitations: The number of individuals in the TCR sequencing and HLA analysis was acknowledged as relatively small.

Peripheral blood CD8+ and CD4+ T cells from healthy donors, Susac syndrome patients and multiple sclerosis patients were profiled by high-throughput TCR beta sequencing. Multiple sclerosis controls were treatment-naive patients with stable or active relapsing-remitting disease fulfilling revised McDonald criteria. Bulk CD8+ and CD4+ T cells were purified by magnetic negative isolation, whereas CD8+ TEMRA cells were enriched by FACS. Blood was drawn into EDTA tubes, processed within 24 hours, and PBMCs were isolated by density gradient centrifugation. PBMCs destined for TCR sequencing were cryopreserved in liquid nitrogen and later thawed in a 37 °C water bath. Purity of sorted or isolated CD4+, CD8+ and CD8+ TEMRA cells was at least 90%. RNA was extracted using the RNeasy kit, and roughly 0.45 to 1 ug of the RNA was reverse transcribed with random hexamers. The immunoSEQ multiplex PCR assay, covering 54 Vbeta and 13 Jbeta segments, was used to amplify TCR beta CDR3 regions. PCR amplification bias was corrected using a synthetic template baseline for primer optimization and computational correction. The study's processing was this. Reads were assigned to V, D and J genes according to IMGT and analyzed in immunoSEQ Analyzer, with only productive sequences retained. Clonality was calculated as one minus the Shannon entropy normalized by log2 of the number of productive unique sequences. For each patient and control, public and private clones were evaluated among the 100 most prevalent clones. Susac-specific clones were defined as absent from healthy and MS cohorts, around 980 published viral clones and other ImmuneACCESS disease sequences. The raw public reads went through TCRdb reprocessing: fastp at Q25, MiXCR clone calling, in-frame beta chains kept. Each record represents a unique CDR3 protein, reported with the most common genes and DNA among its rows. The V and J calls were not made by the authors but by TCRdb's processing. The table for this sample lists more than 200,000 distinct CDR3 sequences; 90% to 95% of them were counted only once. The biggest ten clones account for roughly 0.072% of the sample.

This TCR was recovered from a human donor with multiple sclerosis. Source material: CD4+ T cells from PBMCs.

The nucleotide sequence reads TGCAGTGCTAGGGACAGGGTGACCTCACCCCTCCACTTT. Its coded protein is CSARDRVTSPLHF. The receptor chain draws on TRBV20-1 and TRBJ1-6; TRBD1 matches 8 bases in the middle. Sequences DFQATT (CDR1) and SNEGSKA (CDR2) are obtained from the germline V gene (reference sequence). The CDR3 spans 13 residues, from the cysteine through the phenylalanine. Only the CDR3 part of the read is kept: 39 bases, read in frame from the first base. At the junction V is shortened by 3 bases and J by 10 bases; bases outside the gene matches: 5.